This T cell receptor (beta chain) was documented in a study of monozygotic twins with cystic fibrosis. The overall study: With about 15 PCR cycles, barcoded libraries came from three micrograms of fragmented DNA. Overall study findings and caveats: V usage most resembled the co-twin in 13 of 16 pairs. Monozygotic CF twin pairs shared significantly more nucleotide-identical clonotypes than unrelated CF individuals did. Low clonality (median around 0.009) suggested a mostly naive repertoire.

Turning to this clone: What it binds is not known.

Some clones are missing from TCRdb's copy, which holds only in-frame ones; the method was immunoSEQ multiplex PCR. The sample has 34,000 or so clones, 85% to 95% seen once; the top ten hold around 0.19%. This CDR3 contains 16 residues. CDR1 and CDR2 from the germline V gene are MNHEY and SMNVEV (reference sequence). The V gene lost 2 bases and the J gene lost 5 bases, with 18 bases spanning the gap. This receptor was taken from a boy aged 2 to 10 with cystic fibrosis. The sequenced sample was blood. This chain connects TRBV27 to TRBJ1-1; unclear D gene. The CDR3 bases are TGTGCCAGCAGTTTAGGGGTTGGACTTAGAGATACTGAAGCTTTCTTT. This translates into CASSLGVGLRDTEAFF.